The rows below give T cell receptor beta chains drawn from one sample of a study of tumor and adjacent non-tumor tissue in lung cancer. TCRdb independently ran MiXCR on the multiplex PCR reads; one entry per CDR3 protein. The data contain under 100,000 distinct CDR3 sequences, more than 60% of them singletons. The specimen was lung tumor tissue. Receptor source: a man aged 65-85 years with non-small cell lung cancer. CDR3s include the opening cysteine and the closing phenylalanine or tryptophan. The D gene is left open where the match is weak. Where a row states a size, it is once, few, many or the class of an expanded clone; other rows omit it.

clone size: once; J gene: TRBJ2-3; V gene: TRBV20-1; D gene: TRBD2; CDR3 protein: CSVPRAAGVTDTQYF; CDR3 DNA: TGCAGTGTCCCGCGGGCAGCGGGGGTCACAGATACGCAGTATTTT
clone size: few; J gene: TRBJ2-3; V gene: TRBV7-9; D gene: TRBD2; CDR3 protein: CASSLDGTSSSRDTQYF; CDR3 DNA: TGTGCCAGCAGCTTAGACGGGACTAGCTCCTCAAGGGATACGCAGTATTTT
clone size: medium-sized; J gene: TRBJ2-1; V gene: TRBV11-2; D gene: TRBD2; CDR3 protein: CASSLSGSYYNEQFF; CDR3 DNA: TGTGCCAGCAGCCTAAGCGGGAGTTACTACAATGAGCAGTTCTTC
clone size: NA; J gene: TRBJ1-1; V gene: TRBV6-2/TRBV6-3; D gene: TRBD1; CDR3 protein: CTSRRTGDNTEAFF; CDR3 DNA: TGTACCAGCAGACGGACAGGAGATAACACTGAAGCCTTCTTT
clone size: many; J gene: TRBJ1-2; V gene: TRBV30; D gene: TRBD1; CDR3 protein: CAWAEGTVIGYTF; CDR3 DNA: TGTGCCTGGGCTGAAGGGACAGTGATCGGCTACACCTTC
clone size: NA; J gene: TRBJ2-7; V gene: TRBV10-3; D gene: TRBD1; CDR3 protein: CAISASSKQGADYEQYF; CDR3 DNA: TGTGCCATCAGTGCGTCTAGCAAACAGGGGGCGGACTACGAGCAGTACTTC
clone size: NA; J gene: TRBJ1-1; V gene: TRBV4-1; D gene: NA; CDR3 protein: CASTQDYQGNTEAFF; CDR3 DNA: TGCGCCAGCACCCAAGATTATCAAGGGAACACTGAAGCTTTCTTT
clone size: NA; J gene: TRBJ2-5; V gene: TRBV7-9; D gene: NA; CDR3 protein: CASSLDGGPETQYF; CDR3 DNA: TGTGCCAGCAGCCTAGATGGGGGGCCGGAGACCCAGTACTTC
clone size: NA; J gene: TRBJ1-5; V gene: TRBV5-1; D gene: NA; CDR3 protein: CTSSTLGGNQPQHF; CDR3 DNA: TGCACCAGCAGTACACTGGGCGGCAATCAGCCCCAGCATTTT
clone size: NA; J gene: TRBJ1-5; V gene: TRBV18; D gene: NA; CDR3 protein: CASTPVEGINQPQHF; CDR3 DNA: TGTGCCAGCACCCCGGTGGAGGGGATCAATCAGCCCCAGCATTTT
clone size: NA; J gene: TRBJ2-5; V gene: TRBV11-1; D gene: NA; CDR3 protein: CTSRPRGETQYF; CDR3 DNA: TGTACCAGCAGACCAAGGGGAGAGACCCAGTACTTC
clone size: NA; J gene: TRBJ2-5; V gene: TRBV11-3; D gene: NA; CDR3 protein: CANSPSRGTQETQYF; CDR3 DNA: TGTGCCAACAGCCCGTCCCGCGGGACCCAAGAGACCCAGTACTTC
clone size: many; J gene: TRBJ2-5; V gene: TRBV20-1; D gene: TRBD2; CDR3 protein: CSASRAGGETQYF; CDR3 DNA: TGCAGTGCCTCGAGGGCGGGAGGGGAGACCCAGTACTTC
clone size: NA; J gene: TRBJ1-6; V gene: TRBV6-5; D gene: NA; CDR3 protein: CATSTPRQAHSPLHF; CDR3 DNA: TGTGCCACCAGTACGCCGAGACAGGCCCATTCACCCCTCCACTTT
clone size: NA; J gene: TRBJ2-2; V gene: TRBV4-1; D gene: TRBD1; CDR3 protein: CTNSQRRDSLTGELFF; CDR3 DNA: TGCACCAACAGCCAACGCCGGGACAGTCTCACCGGGGAGCTGTTTTTT
clone size: many; J gene: TRBJ2-2; V gene: TRBV11-2; D gene: NA; CDR3 protein: CASKRQRNTGELFF; CDR3 DNA: TGTGCCAGCAAGAGGCAGAGGAACACCGGGGAGCTGTTTTTT
clone size: many; J gene: TRBJ1-3; V gene: TRBV29-1; D gene: NA; CDR3 protein: CSVGNTIYF; CDR3 DNA: TGCAGCGTTGGGAACACCATATATTTT
clone size: many; J gene: TRBJ1-4; V gene: TRBV2; D gene: NA; CDR3 protein: CASRTGRGFGKLFF; CDR3 DNA: TGTGCCAGCAGGACGGGGAGAGGATTCGGAAAACTGTTTTTT
clone size: NA; J gene: TRBJ1-2; V gene: TRBV18; D gene: NA; CDR3 protein: CAGSPKGPGDYGYTF; CDR3 DNA: TGTGCCGGCTCACCGAAGGGACCTGGGGACTATGGCTACACCTTC
clone size: NA; J gene: TRBJ2-7; V gene: TRBV5-4; D gene: NA; CDR3 protein: CASSLNRGATYEQYF; CDR3 DNA: TGCGCCAGTAGCTTGAATCGGGGGGCCACCTACGAGCAGTACTTC
clone size: NA; J gene: TRBJ2-3; V gene: TRBV11-2; D gene: NA; CDR3 protein: CASSLLEVNTDTQYF; CDR3 DNA: TGTGCCAGCAGCTTACTAGAGGTCAACACAGATACGCAGTACTTT
clone size: NA; J gene: TRBJ2-1; V gene: TRBV10-3; D gene: NA; CDR3 protein: CTISFDSDNAQFF; CDR3 DNA: TGTACCATCTCCTTTGATTCCGACAATGCGCAGTTCTTC
clone size: NA; J gene: TRBJ1-5; V gene: TRBV19; D gene: NA; CDR3 protein: CTSLPGERPSPAQPRHF; CDR3 DNA: TGTACCAGTTTACCGGGAGAACGCCCATCCCCGGCTCAGCCCCGGCATTTT
clone size: many; J gene: TRBJ1-5; V gene: TRBV7-9; D gene: NA; CDR3 protein: CASSAQDQPQHF; CDR3 DNA: TGTGCCAGCAGCGCACAGGATCAGCCCCAGCATTTT
clone size: many; J gene: TRBJ2-1; V gene: TRBV6-6; D gene: TRBD1; CDR3 protein: CASSYDRGRAVDEQFF; CDR3 DNA: TGTGCCAGCAGTTACGACAGGGGAAGGGCAGTGGATGAGCAGTTCTTC